A single sample is the source of the 24 T cell receptor beta chains below, sequenced in a study of T cell responses to AZD1222 COVID-19 vaccine. TCRdb keeps only in-frame clones here, not all; method: immunoSEQ multiplex PCR. The sample carries 90,000 to 130,000 clones, around 93% recorded once. Sequenced here: peripheral blood, sampled 28 days after the second AZD1222 dose. All receptors come from an adult who received the AZD1222 COVID-19 vaccine.

The chain uses TRBV15 and TRBJ2-2; 9 positions match TRBD2. The CDR3 totals 16 residues. Germline V lookup: CDR1 LNHNV, CDR2 YYDKDF (reference sequence). Losses at the gene ends were 1 base for V and 8 bases for J; bases not matched to a gene: 8. For the CDR3, the DNA is TGTGCCACCAGCAGAGGCGGGAGGGCTTTAGGAGGGGAGCTGTTTTTT. This translates into CATSRGGRALGGELFF.

In DNA form, the CDR3 reads TGTGCCAGCAGCGCCCGGGACAGGGTTCGCACTGAAGCTTTCTTT. Residues: CASSARDRVRTEAFF. The rearrangement joins TRBV9 to TRBJ1-1; 9 positions agree with TRBD1. Trimming cost V 3 bases and J 4 bases; bases outside gene matches: 7. The CDR3 length is 15 residues. Germline V gene sequence: CDR1 SGDLS, CDR2 YYNGEE. Looking up the rest from reference TRBV9 and TRBJ1-1 gives the full variable domain: DSGVTQTPKHLITATGQRVTLRCSPRSGDLSVYWYQQSLDQGLQFLIQYYNGEERAKGNILERFSAQQFPDLHSELNLSSLELGDSALYFCASSARDRVRTEAFFGQGTRLTVV.

The V gene is TRBV11-2, the J gene TRBJ2-1; perhaps TRBD1 as D (6 bases). V was trimmed by 2 bases and J by 7 bases, leaving 12 bases between them. This CDR3 region has 14 residues. CDR1 is SGHAT and CDR2 is FQNNGV in the germline V gene. The CDR3 sequence is CASSLFPRGNEQFF. CDR3 bases: TGTGCCAGCAGCTTATTCCCTAGGGGGAATGAGCAGTTCTTC.

The chain is built from TRBV6-5 and TRBJ1-2; TRBD1 is a possible D gene (5 bases). CDR3 size: 15 residues. With 0 bases removed from V and 2 bases from J, the gap between germline ends came to 10 bases. The germline V gene encodes CDR1 MNHEY and CDR2 SVGAGI. CDR3 nucleotides: TGTGCCAGCAGTTACTCGTTCGACAGCAACTATGGCTACACCTTC. Translation gives CASSYSFDSNYGYTF.

The genes are TRBV10-3 and TRBJ1-5; D might be TRBD1 (5 bases). The germline V gene has CDR1 ENHRY and CDR2 SYGVKD. The CDR3 is 13 amino acids. V was shortened by 9 bases and J by 0 bases, with 9 bases between the two germline ends. The CDR3 nucleotides are TGTGCCATTGGGGGGGGTAGCAATCAGCCCCAGCATTTT. Translating gives CAIGGGSNQPQHF.

The rearrangement joins TRBV6-4 to TRBJ1-1, with 12 bases that match TRBD1. Germline V gene sequence: CDR1 MRHNA, CDR2 SNTAGT. The trim removed 2 bases at V and 1 base at J, leaving 8 bases unmatched. This CDR3 has 18 residues. DNA for the CDR3: TGTGCCAGCAGTGACCGGACGAGGGACAGGGGGCCGAACACTGAAGCTTTCTTT. As protein: CASSDRTRDRGPNTEAFF.

The gene calls are TRBV5-1 and TRBJ2-7; D perhaps matches TRBD1 (5 bases). This CDR3 is 14 amino acids long. The V and J ends lost 4 bases and 2 bases respectively, with 13 bases between them. Germline V CDR1 and CDR2: SGHRS, YFSETQ. The CDR3 loop is CASSLRPGPYEQYF. In DNA form, the CDR3 reads TGCGCCAGCAGCCTGCGGCCAGGGCCCTACGAGCAGTACTTC. Variable domain in full (rest from reference TRBV5-1 and TRBJ2-7): KAGVTQTPRYLIKTRGQQVTLSCSPISGHRSVSWYQQTPGQGLQFLFEYFSETQRNKGNFPGRFSGRQFSNSRSEMNVSTLELGDSALYLCASSLRPGPYEQYFGPGTRLTVT.

This rearrangement joins TRBV7-9 to TRBJ1-2, with 8 bases lining up with TRBD1. V shed 7 bases and J 2 bases; nucleotides not matched to a gene: 6. There are 14 residues in the CDR3. Germline V lookup: CDR1 SEHNR, CDR2 FQNEAQ (reference sequence). CDR3 in DNA: TGTGCCAGCACACCACAGGGGGGCAACTATGGCTACACCTTC. Translated: CASTPQGGNYGYTF.

This clone came up once. This chain links TRBV3-1 (or the pseudogene TRBV3-2) with TRBJ1-2; D gene uncertain. Germline CDR1 LGHDT, CDR2 YNNKEL (reference sequence). There are 14 residues in the CDR3. The V and J ends lost 0 bases and 6 bases respectively, with 11 bases between them. The chain's CDR3 is CASSQEHGSDGYTF. The CDR3 DNA follows: TGTGCCAGCAGCCAAGAACACGGGTCTGATGGCTACACCTTC.

Concerning this clone itself: Mismatch with germline at one junction end may stem from a read error. CDR3 amino acids: CALGGSVGVLF. The CDR3 bases are TGTGCCCTTGGGGGGTCCGTCGGGGTCCTATTT. The chain is built from TRBV30 and TRBJ1-1; D is possibly TRBD1 (5 bases). From germline, CDR1 is GTSNPN and CDR2 SVGIG (reference sequence). This CDR3 comprises 11 residues.

The chain links TRBV19 to TRBJ2-1, with 7 bases that match TRBD1. Germline V gene lookup returns CDR1 LNHDA and CDR2 SQIVND (reference sequence). The CDR3 loop spans 17 amino acids. With V trimmed by 0 bases and J by 0 bases, 5 bases remained unmatched. CDR3 sequence (DNA): TGTGCCAGTAGTATAGAGAGGGGGCCCCCCTCCTACAATGAGCAGTTCTTC. Its translation is CASSIERGPPSYNEQFF. The full variable domain, its missing parts supplied by reference TRBV19 and TRBJ2-1, is DGGITQSPKYLFRKEGQNVTLSCEQNLNHDAMYWYRQDPGQGLRLIYYSQIVNDFQKGDIAEGYSVSREKKESFPLTVTSAQKNPTAFYLCASSIERGPPSYNEQFFGPGTRLTVL.

V is TRBV7-4 and J is TRBJ1-4; possible D gene TRBD1, 5 bases. CDR3 size: 15 residues. The germline V and J ends were trimmed by 3 bases and 6 bases, with 14 bases remaining between them. CDR1 is SGHVT, CDR2 SQSDAQ, per germline. CDR3 DNA sequence: TGTGCCAGCAGCTTCGGGGGAGGAGGCGATGAAAAACTGTTTTTT. Its protein product is CASSFGGGGDEKLFF.

As concerns this clone: This CDR3 is also generated by other DNA sequences in the sample. The chain joins TRBV28 to TRBJ2-7; maybe TRBD2 (6 bases). Germline CDR1 MDHEN, CDR2 SYDVKM. V was trimmed by 3 bases and J by 4 bases, leaving 7 bases between them. The CDR3 has 12 amino acids. CDR3 DNA sequence: TGTGCCAGCAGTTTGGAGGGGTACGAGCAGTACTTC. Amino acid sequence: CASSLEGYEQYF.

The V and J genes are TRBV5-4 and TRBJ2-7; TRBD2 agrees at 7 bases. V was pared by 4 bases and J by 6 bases, with 10 bases of the junction left unmatched. The CDR3 has 14 amino acids. CDR1 and CDR2 (germline): SGHNT, YYREEE (reference sequence). Here the CDR3 reads CASSLSGGSGEQYF. The DNA of the CDR3 is TGTGCCAGCAGCCTCTCTGGCGGGAGCGGCGAGCAGTACTTC.

The rearrangement joins TRBV5-5 to TRBJ2-5; no clear D. V gave up 7 bases and J gave up 2 bases, with 12 bases separating them. This CDR3 contains 13 residues. Germline V gene data show CDR1 as SGHKS and CDR2 as YYEKEE (reference sequence). The CDR3 region has the DNA TGTGCCAGCTCTCGTAGCAATCAAGAGACCCAGTACTTC. Protein product: CASSRSNQETQYF.

The table lists this clone with a count of one. The chain uses TRBV11-2 and TRBJ1-2; weak D call: TRBD1 (5 bases). The germline gives CDR1 SGHAT, CDR2 FQNNGV. The CDR3 is made up of 11 amino acids. Trimming removed 5 bases at V and 12 bases at J, with 13 bases between. DNA of the CDR3: TGTGCCAGCAGCCCGGACACCGGCCACACCTTC. This encodes CASSPDTGHTF.

In its sample, this clone was seen once. The CDR3 region is CASKRTTSYEQYF. The CDR3 DNA follows: TGTGCCAGCAAGCGGACGACCTCCTACGAGCAGTACTTC. The rearrangement uses TRBV12-3 or TRBV12-4 and TRBJ2-7, with D tentatively TRBD2 (5 bases). The V and J ends lost 7 bases and 0 bases respectively, with 10 bases between them. This CDR3 has 13 amino acids.

This chain joins TRBV18 and TRBJ1-1; D remains ambiguous. This CDR3 has 16 amino acids. Germline V gene sequence: CDR1 KGHSH, CDR2 LQKENI. V lost 2 bases and J 5 bases, leaving 18 bases between the germline ends. In DNA, the CDR3 is TGTGCCAGCTCACCAATTGGCAGGACCCCTGGGACTGAAGCTTTCTTT. This encodes CASSPIGRTPGTEAFF.

V is TRBV2 and J is TRBJ1-1; the D is unclear. Germline V CDR1 and CDR2: SNHLY, FYNNEI. CDR3 length: 14 amino acids. The ends were cut back, 5 bases at V and 5 bases at J, with 15 bases in the middle. Here the CDR3 DNA reads TGTGCCAGCAGTTCTACTAGGAGGGAGACTGAAGCTTTCTTT. The encoded protein is CASSSTRRETEAFF.

This chain links TRBV4-1 with TRBJ1-6; D gene ambiguous. The CDR3 loop spans 16 amino acids. In germline, CDR1 is MGHRA, CDR2 YSYEKL. Trimming left V 2 bases short and J 5 bases short, with 13 bases between. The CDR3 sequence: CASSQMVNRHNSPLHF. In nucleotides, the CDR3 is TGCGCCAGCAGCCAAATGGTAAACAGACATAATTCACCCCTCCACTTT.

The sample holds one count of this clone. The chain couples TRBV10-2 to TRBJ2-2; 7 bases are a match to TRBD2. The V segment lost 8 bases and the J segment 2 bases; nucleotides outside the gene matches: 5. The CDR3 has 14 residues. Germline CDR1 is WSHSY and CDR2 is SAAADI. CDR3 sequence reads: CASWGGFNTGELFF. DNA of the CDR3: TGCGCCAGCTGGGGGGGGTTTAACACCGGGGAGCTGTTTTTT.

The chain is built from TRBV18 and TRBJ2-3; no clear D gene. Germline V gene sequence: CDR1 KGHSH, CDR2 LQKENI. This CDR3 comprises 14 residues. V lost 3 bases to trimming and J lost 6 bases, with 13 bases between them. The CDR3 loop is CASSPGSQADTQYF. As DNA, the CDR3 is TGTGCCAGCTCACCGGGATCGCAGGCGGATACGCAGTATTTT. Full variable domain (outside the CDR3, taken from reference TRBV18 and TRBJ2-3): NAGVMQNPRHLVRRRGQEARLRCSPMKGHSHVYWYRQLPEEGLKFMVYLQKENIIDESGMPKERFSAEFPKEGPSILRIQQVVRGDSAAYFCASSPGSQADTQYFGPGTRLTVL.

V gene TRBV27 combines with J gene TRBJ1-6; D gene unclear. The germline CDR1 and CDR2 sequences are MNHEY and SMNVEV (reference sequence). The CDR3 runs to 12 residues. Trimming stripped 7 bases from V and 7 bases from J, with 8 bases between. The CDR3 sequence: CASKRTNSPLHF. CDR3 bases: TGTGCCAGCAAACGGACCAATTCACCCCTCCACTTT.

The chain links TRBV11-2 to TRBJ2-7; D possibly corresponds to TRBD2 (5 bases). Trimming stripped 2 bases from V and 3 bases from J, with 11 bases between. Germline CDR1 and CDR2: SGHAT and FQNNGV. This CDR3 has 14 amino acids. The CDR3 loop reads CASSLREGYYEQYF. The CDR3 nucleotides read TGTGCCAGCAGCTTACGTGAGGGATACTACGAGCAGTACTTC.